This T cell receptor beta chain originates from a study of blood T cell repertoires in COVID-19. Turning to the study itself: There were acute and convalescent COVID-19 samples, and they came from the United States, Italy and Spain. Sample material is recorded as cDNA or gDNA derived from T cells, B-cell-depleted T cells, or PBMCs.

Turning to this clone: The identical CDR3 is also encoded by other nucleotide sequences in the sample.

How the authors handled the data: For nucleated cells, counts were estimated from reference gene primer amplification. The table came from immunoSEQ multiplex PCR; TCRdb's copy has only in-frame clones and leaves some out. V and J calls and clone size are copied from that table; D and trimming were computed from the DNA. The table lists 200,000 to 300,000 clones, about 82% of them singletons. During active infection, Seattle patients enrolled and were then monitored through disease. The TCR originated in an elderly woman with COVID-19, enrolled during active disease. The sequencing input was peripheral blood.

The CDR3 nucleotides are TGTGCCAGCAGCCAAGGGACAGGGGGAAGCAATCAGCCCCAGCATTTT. Translating it yields CASSQGTGGSNQPQHF. The chain has TRBV3-1 (or the pseudogene TRBV3-2) and TRBJ1-5; 10 nucleotides line up with TRBD1. V trimming: 1 base; J trimming: 1 base; junction bases outside the gene matches: 1. From germline, CDR1 is LGHDT and CDR2 YNNKEL (reference sequence). This CDR3 is 16 amino acids long.